One sample yielded the 27 T cell receptor beta chains listed below, sequenced in a study of OX40 agonist ivuxolimab in advanced cancers. Produced via immunoSEQ multiplex PCR; TCRdb's table is partial and in-frame only. The sample includes around 52,000 clones, 83% of them seen just once. The sample was CD4+ or CD8+ T cells sorted from blood, taken in a trial of the OX40 agonist ivuxolimab. These receptor sequences come from an adult with an advanced solid tumor such as melanoma, head and neck, liver or kidney cancer.

This clone was detected once. This rearrangement joins TRBV21-1 to TRBJ1-1; TRBD1 is the table's D call and was not checked against the DNA. TRBV21-1 is described as a pseudogene. The CDR3 spans 17 residues. The CDR3 DNA sequence: TGTGCCAGCAGGCTAACTGACAGGGAAATTATGAACACTGAAGCTTTCTTT. It is translated as CASRLTDREIMNTEAFF.

The J gene is TRBJ2-3, the V gene TRBV6-4, with 13 bases identical to TRBD2. J lost 4 bases, V lost 2 bases, and 0 bases had no gene match. This CDR3 region has 15 residues. Germline V CDR1 and CDR2: MRHNA, SNTAGT. This chain's CDR3 is CASSDGLAGADTQYF. In DNA, the CDR3 is TGTGCCAGCAGTGACGGACTAGCGGGAGCAGATACGCAGTATTTT.

The chain links TRBV15 to TRBJ1-2, with a tentative D call TRBD1 (5 bases). Germline assignment: CDR1 LNHNV and CDR2 YYDKDF (reference sequence). The V end lost 1 base, the J end lost 6 bases, and 12 bases lay between the germline ends. This CDR3 is built from 14 residues. Here the CDR3 DNA reads TGTGCCACCAGCAGAGCTTCAGGGTGGGATGGCTACACCTTC. The encoded protein is CATSRASGWDGYTF.

This clone has just one count. This chain joins TRBV19 and TRBJ2-7; D tentatively fits TRBD1 or TRBD2 (7 bases each). The V gene lost 6 bases and the J gene lost 0 bases, with 12 bases spanning the gap. CDR1 LNHDA and CDR2 SQIVND come from the germline V gene (reference sequence). There are 14 residues in the CDR3. CDR3 sequence: CASSQGGSSYEQYF. The DNA for the CDR3 is TGTGCCAGTAGCCAGGGGGGGAGCTCCTACGAGCAGTACTTC.

The chain combines TRBV11-2 with TRBJ1-2, with D uncertain. V was cut by 5 bases and J by 4 bases, with 17 bases left in between. Germline CDR1 reads SGHAT; CDR2 reads FQNNGV. This CDR3 is 15 amino acids long. In nucleotides, the CDR3 is TGTGCCAGCAGCCCACACCTGGACGAGACCTATGGCTACACCTTC. Translation gives CASSPHLDETYGYTF.

This chain joins TRBV7-2 and TRBJ2-3; 12 nucleotides align to TRBD1. Trimming took 6 bases from V and 5 from J; bases not matched to a gene: 12. Germline V gives CDR1 SGHTA, CDR2 FQGNSA. The CDR3 sequence is 17 residues long. The CDR3 DNA is TGTGCCAGCAGTCTAACATCCGGGACAGGGGGCCTAGATACGCAGTATTTT. Protein product: CASSLTSGTGGLDTQYF.

This clone was found once. The V call is TRBV10-3, the J call TRBJ2-2; D not certain. Trimming pared 2 bases from V and 1 base from J, leaving 8 bases between. This CDR3 comprises 15 residues. From germline, CDR1 is ENHRY and CDR2 SYGVKD. The CDR3, as DNA: TGTGCCATCAGTGAGAGCTCGGGGAACACCGGGGAGCTGTTTTTT. It is translated as CAISESSGNTGELFF.

The chain combines TRBV6-5 with TRBJ1-2; 8 bases align to TRBD1. This CDR3 has 14 residues. CDR1 and CDR2 (germline): MNHEY, SVGAGI. The V and J ends lost 2 bases and 4 bases, in that order; junction bases with no gene match: 3. The CDR3 sequence: CASSYGTGVYGYTF. CDR3 bases: TGTGCCAGCAGTTACGGGACAGGTGTCTATGGCTACACCTTC.

The chain carries TRBV5-1 and TRBJ2-2; 8 positions agree with TRBD2. The CDR3 sequence is 17 residues long. CDR1 SGHRS and CDR2 YFSETQ come from the germline V gene. The ends lost 0 bases at V and 2 bases at J; junction bases unmatched: 6. The CDR3 is CASSLASLAANTGELFF. The CDR3 nucleotides read TGCGCCAGCAGCTTGGCTTCACTAGCGGCCAACACCGGGGAGCTGTTTTTT.

This chain connects TRBV7-2 to TRBJ2-7; tentatively, D is TRBD1 (5 bases). The CDR3 is made up of 13 amino acids. CDR1 is SGHTA and CDR2 is FQGNSA in the germline V gene. The V end was cut by 7 bases, the J end by 0 bases, with 10 bases between. CDR3 nucleotides: TGTGCCAGCAAGGTGGGGCCCTCCTACGAGCAGTACTTC. It specifies CASKVGPSYEQYF.

The gene calls are TRBV6-6 and TRBJ1-1; D is uncertain. V was cut by 2 bases and J by 0 bases, with 7 bases left in between. Germline V gives CDR1 MNHNY, CDR2 SVGAGI (reference sequence). The CDR3 has 14 amino acids. For the CDR3, the DNA is TGTGCCAGCAGTTACCTCGAGGTGAACACTGAAGCTTTCTTT. Protein product: CASSYLEVNTEAFF.

The chain couples TRBV9 to TRBJ2-1; the D call may be TRBD1 or TRBD2 (6 bases each). The CDR3 totals 18 residues. The germline V gene has CDR1 SGDLS and CDR2 YYNGEE. V lost 3 bases to trimming and J lost 0 bases, with 19 bases between them. CDR3 in amino acids: CASSAQSKWGASYNEQFF. CDR3 nucleotide sequence: TGTGCCAGCAGCGCCCAATCGAAGTGGGGGGCCTCCTACAATGAGCAGTTCTTC.

The chain carries TRBV19 and TRBJ1-2; D remains ambiguous. Germline V gene lookup returns CDR1 LNHDA and CDR2 SQIVND (reference sequence). Trimming left V 6 bases short and J 10 bases short, with 9 bases between. The CDR3 spans 10 residues. The CDR3 DNA sequence: TGTGCCAGTAGAAGGGTGCTCTACACCTTC. It encodes CASRRVLYTF.

A remark on this clone: A read error may produce the germline difference seen at one junction end. The V gene is TRBV19, the J gene TRBJ2-7; no reliable D call. The CDR3 has 8 amino acids. The germline CDR1 and CDR2 sequences are LNHDA and SQIVND (reference sequence). The CDR3: CASSIEIF. The CDR3 nucleotides read TGTGCCAGTAGTATAGAGATCTTC.

This chain joins TRBV25-1 and TRBJ1-4; D remains ambiguous. The CDR3 runs 16 residues. CDR1 is MGHDK and CDR2 is SYGVNS in the germline V gene. Between the trimmed V and J ends, which lost 3 bases and 2 bases, there was a span of 13 bases. DNA of the CDR3: TGTGCCAGCAGTGATGGCCGTGGAGGGACTAATGAAAAACTGTTTTTT. This codes for CASSDGRGGTNEKLFF.

The V gene is TRBV6-5, the J gene TRBJ1-2, with TRBD1 as a possible D gene (5 bases). V dropped 5 bases and J dropped 3 bases, with 10 bases sitting between them. The V gene's germline CDR1 is MNHEY and CDR2 SVGAGI. The CDR3 runs 13 residues. The CDR3 coding sequence is TGTGCCAGCAGTAGGGGAGTCCACTATGGCTACACCTTC. This encodes CASSRGVHYGYTF.

The chain has TRBV18 and TRBJ2-5; 8 bases map to TRBD2. CDR3 length: 14 residues. From germline, CDR1 is KGHSH and CDR2 LQKENI. V lost 2 bases, J lost 4 bases, and 3 bases stayed unmatched. For the CDR3, the DNA is TGTGCCAGCTCACCAGGACTAGCAGGAGAGACCCAGTACTTC. Encoded protein: CASSPGLAGETQYF.

The rearrangement uses TRBV6-6 and TRBJ2-3; either TRBD1 or TRBD2 may supply D (5 bases each). V gave up 3 bases and J gave up 6 bases, with 7 bases separating them. This CDR3 comprises 12 residues. CDR1 MNHNY and CDR2 SVGAGI come from the germline V gene (reference sequence). As DNA, the CDR3 is TGTGCCAGCAGTTATGAGGGGGATACGCAGTATTTT. Translation: CASSYEGDTQYF.

V is TRBV7-2 and J is TRBJ2-2; no definite D call. Per germline, CDR1 SGHTA and CDR2 FQGNSA. CDR3 size: 15 residues. Trimming left V 2 bases short and J 0 bases short, with 7 bases between. CDR3 amino acids: CASSLNWPNTGELFF. In DNA form, the CDR3 reads TGTGCCAGCAGCTTAAATTGGCCGAACACCGGGGAGCTGTTTTTT.

This clone turned up a few times. The chain uses TRBV5-3 and TRBJ1-1; TRBD1 matches at 9 bases. TRBV5-3 is designated an ORF whose function remains uncertain. The length of the CDR3 is 18 residues. J was trimmed by 3 bases and V by 4 bases; bases with no gene match: 16. This chain's CDR3 is CARSPPEDRGSRDTEAFF. The CDR3 nucleotides are TGTGCCAGAAGCCCCCCCGAGGACAGGGGAAGTAGGGACACTGAAGCTTTCTTT.

This chain connects TRBV2 to TRBJ2-5; D not resolved. CDR1 SNHLY and CDR2 FYNNEI come from the germline V gene. The CDR3 length is 13 residues. Trimming took off 7 bases at V and 1 base at J, with 10 bases between the two ends. CDR3 sequence: CASTRGSQETQYF. The CDR3 nucleotides read TGTGCCAGCACCCGCGGCTCCCAAGAGACCCAGTACTTC.

In its sample, this clone was seen once. J is TRBJ2-1 and V is TRBV29-1; tentative D call: TRBD2 (6 bases). The CDR3 totals 14 residues. The ends were cut back, 6 bases at V and 0 bases at J, with 12 bases in the middle. Germline V gene sequence: CDR1 SQVTM, CDR2 ANQGSEA. CDR3 nucleotides: TGCAGCGTCGGACTAACTCTCTCCTACAATGAGCAGTTCTTC. Protein: CSVGLTLSYNEQFF.

This chain joins TRBV18 and TRBJ1-4; 9 positions match TRBD1. The CDR3 spans 16 residues. CDR1 KGHSH and CDR2 LQKENI come from the germline V gene. The trim removed 2 bases at V and 5 bases at J, leaving 6 bases unmatched. DNA for the CDR3: TGTGCCAGCTCACCATCGGACAGGGGAACGAATGAAAAACTGTTTTTT. Translation gives CASSPSDRGTNEKLFF.

The chain is built from TRBV27 and TRBJ1-2; a weak D match, TRBD1 (6 bases). CDR3 length: 13 residues. Germline V CDR1 and CDR2: MNHEY, SMNVEV (reference sequence). V was trimmed by 6 bases and J by 2 bases, leaving 10 bases between them. The CDR3 DNA reads TGTGCCAGCAGCCCGGACAGAAACTATGGCTACACCTTC. As protein: CASSPDRNYGYTF.

The gene calls are TRBV7-9 and TRBJ2-5; either TRBD1 or TRBD2 may fit D (5 bases each). The CDR3 is 14 amino acids. Trimming pared 5 bases from V and 5 bases from J, leaving 15 bases between. Germline V gene data show CDR1 as SEHNR and CDR2 as FQNEAQ (reference sequence). CDR3 protein: CASSPSWGRETQYF. CDR3 nucleotide sequence: TGTGCCAGCAGCCCTAGCTGGGGCCGGGAGACCCAGTACTTC.

This chain connects TRBV9 to TRBJ2-3, with D possibly TRBD2 on 6 matching bases. This CDR3 is 15 amino acids long. Trimming shortened V by 3 bases and J by 0 bases, and 11 bases separated the two germline ends. Per germline, CDR1 SGDLS and CDR2 YYNGEE. CDR3 sequence: CASSDSGRSTDTQYF. The DNA for the CDR3 is TGTGCCAGCAGCGACAGCGGGCGGAGCACAGATACGCAGTATTTT. Using reference TRBV9 and TRBJ2-3 for the parts outside the CDR3, the full variable domain is DSGVTQTPKHLITATGQRVTLRCSPRSGDLSVYWYQQSLDQGLQFLIQYYNGEERAKGNILERFSAQQFPDLHSELNLSSLELGDSALYFCASSDSGRSTDTQYFGPGTRLTVL.

This clone was detected only a few times. The gene calls are TRBV30 and TRBJ1-2; D unclear. This CDR3 contains 10 residues. Trimming shortened V by 4 bases and J by 7 bases, and 7 bases separated the two germline ends. Per germline, CDR1 GTSNPN and CDR2 SVGIG (reference sequence). In DNA, the CDR3 is TGTGCCTGGAAGTTTGGTGGCTACACCTTC. This codes for CAWKFGGYTF.